Detailed here is one TCR beta chain. The antigen is not known. The sample originates from a study of cytomegalovirus exposure and HLA in healthy donors. Whole-study results and caveats: The study labeled approximately 150 TCR beta chains cytomegalovirus-associated. The authors considered a cluster of highly shared sequence variants likely to be a sequencing artifact. TRBV6-2, TRBV6-3 and some other V segments were unresolvable in 87-base-pair reads. For cytomegalovirus status, the classifier reportedly gave diagnoses with high specificity and sensitivity.

13 Jbeta primers and 60 Vbeta primers were used for the PCR. The repertoire was sequenced with immunoSEQ multiplex PCR; TCRdb's copy has only in-frame clones and lacks some. The table records 120,000 or so clones, nearly 80% of them present only once. This CDR3 spans 13 amino acids. The germline gives CDR1 SGHVS, CDR2 FQNEAQ. V lost 5 bases and J 8 bases, leaving 13 bases between the germline ends. The source material was PBMCs. The source of this sequence is a woman aged 25-40 years in good health and CMV-seronegative. The genes are TRBV7-8 and TRBJ2-4, with D possibly TRBD2 on 5 matching bases. CDR3 in amino acids: CASSQTPGYIQYF. The CDR3 nucleotides read TGTGCCAGCAGCCAAACGCCGGGGTACATTCAGTACTTC.